This TCR beta chain was sequenced in a study of shared clonotypes between healthy human individuals. Whole-study context: Each donor's CD8 memory used one plate, CD8 naive two, each CD4 subset three.

CDR3 size: 16 residues. The germline CDR1 and CDR2 sequences are MGHRA and YSYEKL. Germline trimming cut 4 bases from V and 5 bases from J; bases unmatched to any gene: 10. The table lists this clone with a count of one. How the authors handled the data: Filtering differed because ImmunoSEQ produced junction-only sequences that carried no quality scores. Assay: immunoSEQ multiplex PCR; the TCRdb copy retains only in-frame clones and omits some. V and J calls and clone size come straight from that table; D and trimming were deduced from the DNA. The data hold approximately 940,000 clones, with around 80% observed a single time.

This chain links TRBV4-1 with TRBJ2-5; 10 bases are shared with TRBD2. The TCR originated in a man between 18 and 29 years old in good health. The sample comprised memory CD4+ T cells sorted from blood. Specified subset: CD45RA-negative fraction. This chain's CDR3 is CASSPISGLAIETQYF. DNA of the CDR3: TGCGCCAGCAGCCCAATATCGGGACTAGCGATTGAGACCCAGTACTTC.